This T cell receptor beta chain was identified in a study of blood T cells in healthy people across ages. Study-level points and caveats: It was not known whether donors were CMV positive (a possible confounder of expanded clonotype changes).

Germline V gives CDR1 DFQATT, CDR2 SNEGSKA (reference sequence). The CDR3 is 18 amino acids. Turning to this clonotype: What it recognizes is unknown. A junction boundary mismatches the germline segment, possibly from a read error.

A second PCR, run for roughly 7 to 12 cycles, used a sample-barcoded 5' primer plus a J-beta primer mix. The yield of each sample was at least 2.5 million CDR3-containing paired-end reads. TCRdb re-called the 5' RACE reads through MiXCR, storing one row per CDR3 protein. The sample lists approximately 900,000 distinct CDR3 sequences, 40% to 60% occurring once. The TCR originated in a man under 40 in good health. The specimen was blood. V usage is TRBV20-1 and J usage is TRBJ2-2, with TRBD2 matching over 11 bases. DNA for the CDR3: TGCAGCGCTAGACTTCCCCCACTAGCGGGGGCGAACACCGGGGAGCTGTTTTTT. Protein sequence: CSARLPPLAGANTGELFF.